This T cell receptor beta chain was captured by sequencing in a study of control samples from healthy donors and cancer patients. Germline V lookup: CDR1 SGDLS, CDR2 YYNGEE. This CDR3 has 15 amino acids. V shed 4 bases and J shed 4 bases, with 12 bases lying between them. Data came from immunoSEQ multiplex PCR; TCRdb stores just in-frame clones and leaves some out. The data show more than 100,000 clones, approximately 89% seen once. The receptor was derived from a man aged 18 to 30 in good health. V and J are TRBV9 and TRBJ2-6, with D tentatively TRBD1 (5 bases). Material for sequencing was blood. CDR3 region: CASSLTGTGANVLTF. The CDR3 nucleotides read TGTGCCAGCAGCCTAACAGGAACAGGGGCCAACGTCCTGACTTTC.